Below, 12 T cell receptor beta chains from the same sample are listed, as sequenced in a study of T cell responses to AZD1222 COVID-19 vaccine (dated by TCRdb to the early 2020s). Receptor amplification or capture employed the immunoSEQ multiplex PCR assay. Drawn from immuneACCESS, this table holds only the in-frame rearrangements with V and J called that TCRdb kept. Clones are partly lost; checked studies trace under half to an unresolved V gene and leave the rest unexplained. Across this sample there are approximately 120,000 clones, with 93% seen only once. The top ten constitute about 0.91% of the sample. This sample's time point label indicates: baseline before first vaccination. The starting material was peripheral blood, obtained on day 0 of AZD1222 vaccination. These receptors all stem from an adult in good health.

The rearrangement joins TRBV6-5 to TRBJ1-2; TRBD1 matches at 8 bases. Germline V gene lookup returns CDR1 MNHEY and CDR2 SVGAGI. V was clipped by 8 bases and J by 5 bases; unmatched bases: 10. The CDR3 totals 14 residues. The CDR3 nucleotides are TGTGCCAGCTACCCCCAGGGGGCGGGATATGGCTACACCTTC. Translated: CASYPQGAGYGYTF.

V gene TRBV27 combines with J gene TRBJ2-1, with D perhaps given as TRBD1 or TRBD2 (5 bases each). V was cut by 5 bases and J by 3 bases, with 17 bases left in between. This CDR3 contains 16 residues. Germline CDR1 is MNHEY and CDR2 is SMNVEV (reference sequence). The DNA of the CDR3 is TGTGCCAGCAGTACCTGGGGACCCCACCGCTACAATGAGCAGTTCTTC. It is translated as CASSTWGPHRYNEQFF.

V and J are TRBV27 and TRBJ1-6, with D maybe TRBD1 (6 bases). The ends were cut back, 3 bases at V and 14 bases at J, with 14 bases in the middle. Germline lookup yields CDR1 MNHEY and CDR2 SMNVEV (reference sequence). The CDR3 has 13 residues. CDR3 loop: CASSLTTGWSLHF. The CDR3 DNA reads as TGTGCCAGCAGTTTGACTACAGGGTGGTCCCTCCACTTT.

V and J are TRBV21-1 and TRBJ2-6; the D call in the table, TRBD2, was not verified against the DNA. TRBV21-1 corresponds to a pseudogene. The CDR3 has 19 amino acids. CDR3 in amino acids: CASSKSGGEYPRGANVLTF. The CDR3 nucleotides are TGTGCCAGCAGCAAAAGTGGGGGGGAGTACCCTAGAGGGGCCAACGTCCTGACTTTC.

The CDR3 is CASSPAGNTIYF. The DNA of the CDR3 is TGTGCCAGCAGTCCCGCTGGAAACACCATATATTTT. The rearrangement links TRBV6-5 to TRBJ1-3; D not resolved. Looked up from germline, CDR1 is MNHEY and CDR2 is SVGAGI. The CDR3 totals 12 residues. The germline V and J ends were trimmed by 5 bases and 2 bases, with 4 bases remaining between them.

A word on this clone: At one of its ends the junction is not consistent with the germline gene, which may arise from a read error. The chain is built from TRBV7-7 and TRBJ2-2, with unresolved D. Germline CDR1 and CDR2: SSHAT and FNYEAQ (reference sequence). This CDR3 has 13 residues. The DNA for the CDR3 is TGTGCTAGCAGCTTAGAGAACTTCGGGGAGCTGTTTTTT. It specifies CASSLENFGELFF.

V usage is TRBV9 and J usage is TRBJ2-2, with 8 bases matching TRBD1. CDR1 and CDR2 from the germline V gene are SGDLS and YYNGEE. V gave up 0 bases and J gave up 3 bases; unmatched junction bases: 7. This CDR3 spans 17 amino acids. For the CDR3, the DNA is TGTGCCAGCAGCGTAGAAGGGGGGACAGGTTACACCGGGGAGCTGTTTTTT. Translation: CASSVEGGTGYTGELFF.

About this clone itself: The same CDR3 is also encoded by other DNA sequences in this sample. The rearrangement joins TRBV19 to TRBJ1-2, with D unclear. Trimming shortened V by 3 bases and J by 8 bases, and 13 bases separated the two germline ends. Germline CDR1 and CDR2: LNHDA and SQIVND (reference sequence). The CDR3 totals 13 residues. This chain's CDR3 is CASSISEARGYTF. The CDR3 nucleotides read TGTGCCAGTAGTATCAGTGAGGCCCGGGGCTACACCTTC.

This chain uses TRBV11-2 with TRBJ2-7; D remains unclear. This CDR3 comprises 14 residues. V was cut by 2 bases and J by 5 bases, with 13 bases left in between. CDR1 is SGHAT, CDR2 FQNNGV, per germline. The CDR3 reads CASSLSSTTHEQYF. DNA for the CDR3: TGTGCCAGCAGCTTATCCAGTACCACCCACGAGCAGTACTTC.

The V gene is TRBV6-2 or TRBV6-3, the J gene TRBJ1-5; no definite D call. The V gene's germline CDR1 is MNHEY and CDR2 SVGEGT. V lost 2 bases and J 7 bases, leaving 6 bases between the germline ends. This CDR3 has 12 residues. The CDR3 DNA is TGTGCCAGCAGTTACCTTTACCAGCCCCAGCATTTT. Translating gives CASSYLYQPQHF.

The chain is built from TRBV19 and TRBJ2-1; 9 bases agree with TRBD1. After removal of 3 bases from V and 6 bases from J, the junction contained 6 bases not matched to a gene. CDR1 and CDR2 (germline): LNHDA, SQIVND (reference sequence). The CDR3 runs 15 residues. The CDR3 loop is CASSMVGQGINEQFF. CDR3 nucleotide sequence: TGTGCCAGTAGTATGGTGGGACAGGGCATCAATGAGCAGTTCTTC.

The chain uses TRBV4-2 and TRBJ2-1, with a possible D match to TRBD2 (5 bases). The CDR3 covers 16 residues. V lost 1 base to trimming and J lost 0 bases, with 10 bases between them. Germline CDR1 and CDR2: LGHNA and YNFKEQ. CDR3 sequence (DNA): TGTGCCAGCAGCCAAGTTCTGGGGAGCTCCTACAATGAGCAGTTCTTC. Translation gives CASSQVLGSSYNEQFF.